These 12 T cell receptor beta chains were all obtained from the same sample, sequenced in a study of beta chain features in type 1 diabetes. The authors reverse transcribed all of the isolated RNA, so sequencing captured expressed TCRB transcripts. Clones were sequenced by immunoSEQ multiplex PCR, and TCRdb holds only the in-frame ones, with some missing. The sample includes under 400,000 clones, about 14% of them seen just once. The sequenced material came from central memory CD4+ T cells from blood. The receptors stem from a man aged 30 to 45 in good health.

The sample holds a few counts of this clone. V and J are TRBV7-2 and TRBJ2-2; TRBD1 is a possible D gene (5 bases). V dropped 5 bases and J dropped 4 bases, with 14 bases sitting between them. From germline, CDR1 is SGHTA and CDR2 FQGNSA. The CDR3 has 15 amino acids. CDR3 residues: CASSTLRTTTGELFF. CDR3 DNA: TGTGCCAGCAGCACTCTCCGGACAACCACCGGGGAGCTGTTTTTT. Drawing the rest from reference TRBV7-2 and TRBJ2-2, the complete variable domain is GAGVSQSPSNKVTEKGKDVELRCDPISGHTALYWYRQSLGQGLEFLIYFQGNSAPDKSGLPSDRFSAERTGGSVSTLTIQRTQQEDSAVYLCASSTLRTTTGELFFGEGSRLTVL.

The rearrangement joins TRBV28 to TRBJ1-2, with 7 bases fitting TRBD1. Germline CDR1 MDHEN, CDR2 SYDVKM. Trimming removed 4 bases from V and 8 bases from J; junction bases left unmatched: 16. There are 16 residues in the CDR3. CDR3 nucleotides: TGTGCCAGCAGTTCCCCGGAGGGACAGTATGGGGGCGGCTACACCTTC. Translated: CASSSPEGQYGGGYTF.

This chain uses TRBV5-6 with TRBJ1-1; D perhaps matches TRBD1 (5 bases). The CDR3 covers 16 residues. Germline V gene sequence: CDR1 SGHDT, CDR2 YYEEEE. Trimming took off 0 bases at V and 3 bases at J, with 15 bases between the two ends. Written as DNA, the CDR3 is TGTGCCAGCAGCTTGGCAGGGAGGGGAGACGACACTGAAGCTTTCTTT. As protein: CASSLAGRGDDTEAFF.

The table lists this clone with a few counts. The chain uses TRBV19 and TRBJ1-5, with TRBD1 matching 9 bases. This CDR3 has 16 amino acids. Germline CDR1 is LNHDA and CDR2 is SQIVND (reference sequence). Trimming took 4 bases from V and 4 from J; bases not matched to a gene: 8. The CDR3 spells CASSSLTGGRNQPQHF. The CDR3 nucleotides are TGTGCCAGTAGTAGCCTCACAGGGGGCCGGAATCAGCCCCAGCATTTT.

This clone showed up just a few times. The chain is built from TRBV6-1 and TRBJ2-3; 8 nucleotides align to TRBD2. Trimming cost V 11 bases and J 5 bases; bases outside gene matches: 12. From germline, CDR1 is MNHNS and CDR2 SASEGT. The CDR3 loop spans 14 amino acids. The CDR3 protein is CAASAGGRGDTQYF. CDR3 bases: TGTGCCGCCTCGGCGGGGGGCCGGGGAGATACGCAGTATTTT.

Concerning this clone: In the same sample, other DNA sequences code for this CDR3. The chain couples TRBV5-1 to TRBJ2-5; the match to TRBD2 covers 8 bases. Germline V gives CDR1 SGHRS, CDR2 YFSETQ. Trimming cost V 4 bases and J 2 bases; bases outside gene matches: 7. The length of the CDR3 is 15 residues. CDR3 bases: TGCGCCAGCAGCGCTTCGGGGGGGCCACAAGAGACCCAGTACTTC. This translates into CASSASGGPQETQYF.

This clone was counted ten times or more. The gene calls are TRBV15 and TRBJ1-3; D is uncertain. This CDR3 spans 19 amino acids. The germline gives CDR1 LNHNV, CDR2 YYDKDF (reference sequence). Trimming removed 1 base at V and 0 bases at J, with 19 bases between. Written as DNA, the CDR3 is TGTGCCACCAGCAGAGTACCCCCCTGGCTACTGAGCTCTGGAAACACCATATATTTT. Residues: CATSRVPPWLLSSGNTIYF.

Comment on this clone: Since no conserved phenylalanine or tryptophan closes the CDR3, a read error is the likely cause. The DNA is omitted, as the CDR3 cannot be located on it reliably, and the CDR3 follows TCRdb's listing. The V gene is TRBV21-1, the J gene TRBJ1-1. TRBV21-1 is a listed pseudogene. The CDR3 has 12 amino acids, counting both end residues. The CDR3 here is CASSKSLLYGGR.

In its sample, this clone was seen a few times. This chain uses TRBV7-2 with TRBJ2-3; 9 positions match TRBD2. This CDR3 contains 17 residues. Germline assignment: CDR1 SGHTA and CDR2 FQGNSA. After removal of 1 base from V and 8 bases from J, the junction contained 13 bases not matched to a gene. The CDR3 spells CASSLVGGGAVRGTQYF. The CDR3 bases are TGTGCCAGCAGCTTAGTAGGCGGGGGGGCCGTACGAGGTACGCAGTATTTT.

The chain links TRBV4-2 to TRBJ2-5; TRBD2 might be the D (6 bases). The germline gives CDR1 LGHNA, CDR2 YNFKEQ. The CDR3 spans 15 residues. Trimming removed 0 bases at V and 4 bases at J, with 12 bases between. The CDR3 DNA reads TGTGCCAGCAGCCAAGAAATCCGGAGGGTAGAGACCCAGTACTTC. Its protein is CASSQEIRRVETQYF.

The chain employs TRBV7-9 and TRBJ2-4; D might be TRBD1 (6 bases). Trimming took 2 bases from V and 2 from J, leaving 7 bases between them. Germline CDR1 SEHNR, CDR2 FQNEAQ (reference sequence). The CDR3 spans 14 residues. CDR3 sequence reads: CASSLQGTKNIQYF. In nucleotides, the CDR3 is TGTGCCAGCAGCTTACAGGGGACCAAAAACATTCAGTACTTC. The full variable domain, completed using reference TRBV7-9 and TRBJ2-4, is DTGVSQNPRHKITKRGQNVTFRCDPISEHNRLYWYRQTLGQGPEFLTYFQNEAQLEKSRLLSDRFSAERPKGSFSTLEIQRTEQGDSAMYLCASSLQGTKNIQYFGAGTRLSVL.

This clone has at least ten counts. The J gene is TRBJ2-1, the V gene TRBV6-5; 9 bases agree with TRBD2. The junction had 9 bases not matched to a gene; V was cut back by 11 bases and J by 7 bases. The CDR3 length is 13 residues. Germline loops: CDR1 MNHEY, CDR2 SVGAGI. DNA of the CDR3: TGTGCCTCTTTAGCGGGAGAGAGAAATGAGCAGTTCTTC. This encodes CASLAGERNEQFF.